This T cell receptor beta chain was obtained from a study of blood T cells in healthy people across ages. Every donor contributed roughly 10 milliliters of peripheral blood by blood draw. For the second PCR, which ran for 7 to 11 cycles, a sample-barcoded 5' primer and a J-beta primer mix were used. TCRdb recomputed calls from the 5' RACE reads with MiXCR, one row per CDR3 protein. The sample lists about 1.4 million distinct CDR3 sequences, approximately 59% occurring once. Remarks on this clonotype: Antigen: not known.

The CDR3 is made up of 14 amino acids. With V trimmed by 7 bases and J by 4 bases, 9 bases remained unmatched. In germline, CDR1 is PRHDT, CDR2 FYEKMQ (reference sequence). General study findings and limits: It was the long-lived donors that had more naive CD4+ cells and higher diversity than aged donors.

This chain connects TRBV13 to TRBJ2-7, with 8 bases fitting TRBD1. The source is a man aged 18 to 30 in good health. The sample comprised blood. Written as DNA, the CDR3 is TGTGCCAGCACCGAGGACAGGGACGGTTACGAGCAGTACTTC. It specifies CASTEDRDGYEQYF.